The 16 T cell receptor beta chains reported below all come from one sample, sequenced in a study of blood T cells in healthy people across ages (dated by TCRdb to about 2015). Library generation was performed with 5' RACE. The sequencer listed for this sample is Illumina HiSeq 2500. A second PCR of roughly 7 to 12 cycles was performed with a sample-barcoded 5' primer and a J-beta primer mix. TCRdb took the public reads, trimmed them with fastp at Q25, ran MiXCR for clone calling and kept in-frame beta chains. Each entry is one CDR3 protein sequence, shown with its most common DNA and genes. For this sample there are about 1.7 million distinct CDR3 sequences; 25% to 30% appear just once. Less than 9.5% of the sample rests with the top ten. The sample consisted of blood. The receptors originated from a young woman in good health.

V and J are TRBV12-5 and TRBJ2-1; 10 bases line up with TRBD2. Germline V CDR1 and CDR2: LGHNT, FRNRAP. After removal of 9 bases from V and 6 bases from J, the junction contained 8 bases not matched to a gene. There are 14 residues in the CDR3. The CDR3 coding sequence is TGTGCTAGCGATAAGCGGGAGGGGGTCAATGAGCAGTTCTTC. The encoded protein is CASDKREGVNEQFF. Based on the CDR3 plus reference TRBV12-5 and TRBJ2-1, the full variable domain is DARVTQTPRHKVTEMGQEVTMRCQPILGHNTVFWYRQTMMQGLELLAYFRNRAPLDDSGMPKDRFSAEMPDATLATLKIQPSEPRDSAVYFCASDKREGVNEQFFGPGTRLTVL.

This clonotype was seen at least ten times. The V call is TRBV29-1, the J call TRBJ2-5, with D perhaps matching TRBD2 (5 bases). Germline V CDR1 and CDR2: SQVTM, ANQGSEA. This CDR3 spans 11 amino acids. V was clipped by 3 bases and J by 5 bases, with 7 bases between them. The CDR3 DNA is TGCAGCGTTGATACGGGGGAGACCCAGTACTTC. This translates into CSVDTGETQYF. Full variable domain (outside the CDR3, taken from reference TRBV29-1 and TRBJ2-5): SAVISQKPSRDICQRGTSLTIQCQVDSQVTMMFWYRQQPGQSLTLIATANQGSEATYESGFVIDKFPISRPNLTFSTLTVSNMSPEDSSIYLCSVDTGETQYFGPGTRLLVL.

The chain's CDR3 is CASGTADRSPLHF. Written as DNA, the CDR3 is TGTGCCAGCGGGACAGCCGATCGTTCACCCCTCCACTTT. V and J are TRBV19 and TRBJ1-6; 7 positions match TRBD1. CDR3 length: 13 residues. J was trimmed by 9 bases and V by 9 bases; bases with no gene match: 8. The germline CDR1 and CDR2 sequences are LNHDA and SQIVND (reference sequence). The full variable domain, in which reference TRBV19 and TRBJ1-6 provide the parts outside the CDR3, is DGGITQSPKYLFRKEGQNVTLSCEQNLNHDAMYWYRQDPGQGLRLIYYSQIVNDFQKGDIAEGYSVSREKKESFPLTVTSAQKNPTAFYLCASGTADRSPLHFGNGTRLTVT.

J is TRBJ2-5 and V is TRBV20-1; D unresolved. Germline CDR1 reads DFQATT; CDR2 reads SNEGSKA (reference sequence). V lost 3 bases, J lost 5 bases, and 10 bases lay in between. This CDR3 region has 12 residues. The CDR3: CSASRGRETQYF. CDR3 nucleotide sequence: TGCAGTGCTAGTCGTGGCCGGGAGACCCAGTACTTC.

V usage is TRBV30 and J usage is TRBJ2-3; D gene ambiguous. The germline V and J ends were trimmed by 0 bases and 0 bases, with 13 bases remaining between them. Germline V gene lookup returns CDR1 GTSNPN and CDR2 SVGIG (reference sequence). The CDR3 length is 16 residues. CDR3 DNA sequence: TGTGCCTGGAGTGTTGGGCCAGTCTCTAGCACAGATACGCAGTATTTT. Translation: CAWSVGPVSSTDTQYF.

V usage is TRBV6-5 and J usage is TRBJ2-7, with TRBD2 matching over 11 bases. Germline CDR1 MNHEY, CDR2 SVGAGI. The CDR3 is made up of 19 amino acids. J gave up 7 bases and V 2 bases, and 19 bases lay outside the gene matches. DNA of the CDR3: TGTGCCAGCAGTTACCAGCGCGAGGAGGGGTTAGCGGGAGGGCTTGAGCAGTACTTC. Protein product: CASSYQREEGLAGGLEQYF.

This clonotype was recorded a few times. The chain combines TRBV18 with TRBJ2-1, with 8 positions matching TRBD1. This CDR3 contains 15 residues. With V trimmed by 4 bases and J by 6 bases, 8 bases remained unmatched. The V gene's germline CDR1 is KGHSH and CDR2 LQKENI. In nucleotides, the CDR3 is TGTGCCAGCTCACTGATAAGGGACAGGATCAATGAGCAGTTCTTC. Translating it yields CASSLIRDRINEQFF. Drawing the rest from reference TRBV18 and TRBJ2-1, the complete variable domain is NAGVMQNPRHLVRRRGQEARLRCSPMKGHSHVYWYRQLPEEGLKFMVYLQKENIIDESGMPKERFSAEFPKEGPSILRIQQVVRGDSAAYFCASSLIRDRINEQFFGPGTRLTVL.

A few counts support this clonotype. The gene calls are TRBV4-1 and TRBJ2-2; the D gene is possibly TRBD1 (5 bases). CDR1 MGHRA and CDR2 YSYEKL come from the germline V gene. This CDR3 is built from 17 residues. Trimming took off 1 base at V and 5 bases at J, with 17 bases between the two ends. Here the CDR3 reads CASSQGGETLWTGELFF. CDR3 nucleotide sequence: TGCGCCAGCAGCCAAGGGGGCGAAACCTTATGGACCGGGGAGCTGTTTTTT.

With respect to this clonotype: It may be a read error: a sequence one base away is much more abundant. The chain carries TRBV20-1 and TRBJ2-5; possible D gene TRBD1, 5 bases. The CDR3 is 12 residues long. Germline CDR1 reads DFQATT; CDR2 reads SNEGSKA (reference sequence). The CDR3 loop reads CNARGAEETQYF. In DNA form, the CDR3 reads TGCAATGCTCGTGGGGCGGAAGAGACCCAGTACTTC.

Turning to this clonotype: A much larger clone differs from this one at a single base, so this may be a read error. This chain joins TRBV7-2 and TRBJ2-3; D call uncertain. Trimming took off 7 bases at V and 6 bases at J, with 14 bases between the two ends. Germline lookup yields CDR1 SGHTA and CDR2 FQGNSA. This CDR3 is 13 amino acids long. The CDR3: CASNFQDPDTQYF. In nucleotides, the CDR3 is TGTGCCAGCAACTTTCAGGATCCGGATACGCAGTATTTT.

The chain uses TRBV6-5 and TRBJ1-5; D might be TRBD1 (5 bases). The CDR3 totals 15 residues. V dropped 11 bases and J dropped 3 bases, with 20 bases sitting between them. The germline V gene encodes CDR1 MNHEY and CDR2 SVGAGI. CDR3 sequence reads: CAVSPGGGNNQPQHF. DNA of the CDR3: TGTGCCGTTAGCCCAGGCGGGGGGAACAATCAGCCCCAGCATTTT.

The CDR3: CASSPPPPEAYNEQFF. CDR3 bases: TGTGCCAGCAGCCCCCCTCCGCCAGAGGCCTACAATGAGCAGTTCTTC. This chain connects TRBV3-1 to TRBJ2-1; D gene unclear. Deletions cut 4 bases from V and 2 bases from J, with 15 bases between. The CDR3 spans 16 residues. Germline CDR1 LGHDT, CDR2 YNNKEL (reference sequence).

The CDR3 sequence is CSAQRTSGGPRDVQYF. The CDR3 nucleotides are TGCAGTGCGCAAAGGACTAGCGGGGGGCCGAGAGATGTCCAGTACTTC. This chain links TRBV20-1 with TRBJ2-5, with TRBD2 matching over 14 bases. Germline V gene sequence: CDR1 DFQATT, CDR2 SNEGSKA (reference sequence). The V and J ends lost 6 bases and 10 bases, in that order; junction bases with no gene match: 16. The CDR3 loop spans 16 amino acids.

This chain uses TRBV5-1 with TRBJ2-7; D unclear. Germline loops: CDR1 SGHRS, CDR2 YFSETQ. The CDR3 extends over 14 amino acids. V lost 7 bases to trimming and J lost 0 bases, with 14 bases between them. The CDR3 loop is CASHVADDSYEQYF. The DNA for the CDR3 is TGCGCCAGCCATGTGGCCGACGACTCCTACGAGCAGTACTTC.

This clonotype was picked up a small number of times. This chain's CDR3 is CSASVRAYGYTF. The CDR3 bases are TGCAGTGCTAGTGTCCGGGCCTATGGCTACACCTTC. The rearrangement uses TRBV20-1 and TRBJ1-2; no reliable D call. This CDR3 is built from 12 residues. Germline V CDR1 and CDR2: DFQATT, SNEGSKA (reference sequence). The germline V and J ends were trimmed by 3 bases and 4 bases, with 9 bases remaining between them.

This clonotype has more than one count but fewer than ten. The chain combines TRBV20-1 with TRBJ1-5; 8 bases are shared with TRBD1. This CDR3 contains 17 residues. Per germline, CDR1 DFQATT and CDR2 SNEGSKA (reference sequence). V dropped 1 base and J dropped 2; count of bases not matched to a gene: 10. The CDR3 DNA sequence: TGCAGTGCTAGAGGGACAGGGAGGAAGTTTGGCAATCAGCCCCAGCATTTT. It yields the protein CSARGTGRKFGNQPQHF.